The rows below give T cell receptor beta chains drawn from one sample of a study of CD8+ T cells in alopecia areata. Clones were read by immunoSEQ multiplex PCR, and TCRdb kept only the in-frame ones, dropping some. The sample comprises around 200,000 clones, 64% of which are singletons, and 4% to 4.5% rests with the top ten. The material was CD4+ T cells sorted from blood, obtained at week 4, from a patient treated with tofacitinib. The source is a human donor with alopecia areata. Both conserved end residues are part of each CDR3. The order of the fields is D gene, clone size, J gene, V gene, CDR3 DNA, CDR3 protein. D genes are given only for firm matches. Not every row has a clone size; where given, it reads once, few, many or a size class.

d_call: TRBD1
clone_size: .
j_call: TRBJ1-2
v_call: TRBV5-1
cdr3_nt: TGCGCCAGCAGCTTGGACAGGGACAGGGGCGGTGGCTACACCTTC
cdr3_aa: CASSLDRDRGGGYTF

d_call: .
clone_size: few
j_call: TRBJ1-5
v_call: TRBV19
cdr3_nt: TGTGCCAGTAGCAGTATAGCGGGGGGACCCCAGCATTTT
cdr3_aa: CASSSIAGGPQHF

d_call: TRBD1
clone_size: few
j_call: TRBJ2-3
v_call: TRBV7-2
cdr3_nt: TGTGCCAGCAGCTTAAGACAGGGGCGCACAGATACGCAGTATTTT
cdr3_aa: CASSLRQGRTDTQYF

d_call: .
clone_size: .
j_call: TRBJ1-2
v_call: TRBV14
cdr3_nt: TGTGCCAGCAGCCGGAGGGACCAACCTCTCTATGGCTACACCTTC
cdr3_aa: CASSRRDQPLYGYTF

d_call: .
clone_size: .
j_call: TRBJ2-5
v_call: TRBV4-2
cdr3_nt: TGTGCCAGCAGCACGAACCCAGGGGTGATAGAGACCCAGTACTTC
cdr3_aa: CASSTNPGVIETQYF

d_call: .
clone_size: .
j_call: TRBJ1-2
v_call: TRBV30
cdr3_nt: TGTGCCTGGAGTAAAGCTAACTATGGCTACACCTTC
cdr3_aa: CAWSKANYGYTF

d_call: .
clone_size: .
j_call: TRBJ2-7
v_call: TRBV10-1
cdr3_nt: TGCGCCAGCAGCTTGTCCCTGAAAACCTACGAGCAGTACTTC
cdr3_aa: CASSLSLKTYEQYF

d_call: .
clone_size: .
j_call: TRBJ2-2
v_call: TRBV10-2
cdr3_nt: TGCGCCAGCAGTCGGGACTTCACCGGGGAGCTGTTTTTT
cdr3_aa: CASSRDFTGELFF

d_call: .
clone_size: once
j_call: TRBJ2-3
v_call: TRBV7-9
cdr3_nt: TGTGCCAGCTCCGGGACTTACGGCGCTACGCAGTATTTT
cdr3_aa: CASSGTYGATQYF

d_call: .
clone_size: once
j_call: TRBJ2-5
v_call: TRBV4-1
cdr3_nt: TGCGCCAGCAGCCAAGTGCGGGAGACCCAGTACTTC
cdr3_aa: CASSQVRETQYF